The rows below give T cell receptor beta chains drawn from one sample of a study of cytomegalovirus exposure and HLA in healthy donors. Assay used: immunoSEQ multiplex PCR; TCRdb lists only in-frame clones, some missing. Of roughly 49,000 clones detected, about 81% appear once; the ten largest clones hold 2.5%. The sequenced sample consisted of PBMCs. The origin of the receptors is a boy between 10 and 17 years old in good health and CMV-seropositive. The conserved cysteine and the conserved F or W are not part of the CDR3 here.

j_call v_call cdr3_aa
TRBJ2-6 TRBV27 ASSSHLGSGGANVLT
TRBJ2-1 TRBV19 ASSAGVYEQF
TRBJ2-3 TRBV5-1 ASSLRSTDTQY
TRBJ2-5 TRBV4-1 ASSQETSGGLRGKTQY
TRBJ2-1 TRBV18 ASSDGQGDDNEQF
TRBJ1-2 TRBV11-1 ASSPARDLGGYT
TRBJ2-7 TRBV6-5 ASSYSPDKSYEQY
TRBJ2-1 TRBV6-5 ASHLAAGDEQF
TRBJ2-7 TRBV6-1 ASSEGDRSYEQY
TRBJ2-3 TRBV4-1 ASSHAEGTQY
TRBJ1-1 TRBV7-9 ASSLDGGPTEAF
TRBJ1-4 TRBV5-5 ASSPPGGKLF
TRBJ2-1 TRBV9 ASSLSGQGHNEQF
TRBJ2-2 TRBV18 ASSPRQGDTGELF
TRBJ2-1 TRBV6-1 ASSEAPLLDGDRVYNEQF
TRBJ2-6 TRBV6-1 ASSWLSGANVLT